The text below deals with one T cell receptor (beta chain). This sample is part of a study of cytotoxic CD8 clonotypes in ibrutinib-treated CLL. Study context: By median around 70 months, around twelve had progressed and roughly 15 stayed remitted; responses had been 2 complete and about 24 partial.

The table came from immunoSEQ multiplex PCR; TCRdb's copy has only in-frame clones and leaves some out. The sample yields some 200,000 clones, around three quarters seen once. Trimming cost V 2 bases and J 3 bases, with 5 bases left between them. Germline V gives CDR1 SGHTA, CDR2 FQGTGA. The CDR3 contains 12 residues. The sequence derives from a human donor with chronic lymphocytic leukemia. The source material was PBMCs, sampled after 24 months of ibrutinib treatment. The chain links TRBV7-3 to TRBJ2-7; the D is unclear. CDR3: CASSLGRYEQYF. For the CDR3, the DNA is TGTGCCAGCAGCTTAGGGCGCTACGAGCAGTACTTC.